A single sample gave rise to the 20 T cell receptor beta chains below, sequenced in a study of PD-1 blockade in mismatch repair-deficient tumors. Libraries were prepared by immunoSEQ multiplex PCR; TCRdb keeps only in-frame clonotypes and omits some of them. Among 80,000 to 130,000 clones listed, 82% were seen once. Sequencing was performed on peripheral blood, taken approximately 8 months after starting pembrolizumab. Receptors originate from an adult with mismatch repair-deficient cancer.

J is TRBJ2-3 and V is TRBV5-4; 13 bases align to TRBD2. The CDR3 totals 19 residues. The germline V gene has CDR1 SGHNT and CDR2 YYREEE (reference sequence). The V gene end was trimmed by 4 bases and the J gene end by 0 bases; junction bases not matched to a gene: 11. The CDR3 DNA follows: TGTGCCAGCAGCCTAGGGCCGGGACTAGCGGGGATCAGCACAGATACGCAGTATTTT. It codes for CASSLGPGLAGISTDTQYF.

CDR3 protein: CASSTSSGRASYEQYF. For the CDR3, the DNA is TGTGCCAGCAGTACCAGTAGCGGGAGGGCGTCCTACGAGCAGTACTTC. The J gene is TRBJ2-7, the V gene TRBV7-2, with 11 bases that match TRBD2. The CDR3 covers 16 residues. The ends lost 6 bases at V and 1 base at J; junction bases unmatched: 8. In germline, CDR1 is SGHTA, CDR2 FQGNSA.

This clone was seen only a few times. V and J are TRBV7-9 and TRBJ1-4, with a possible D match to TRBD1 (5 bases). CDR3 size: 14 residues. Germline V CDR1 and CDR2: SEHNR, FQNEAQ (reference sequence). Trimming pared 5 bases from V and 5 bases from J, leaving 12 bases between. CDR3 DNA sequence: TGTGCCAGCAGCGCGGGACGGGAAAATGAAAAACTGTTTTTT. Amino acid sequence: CASSAGRENEKLFF.

Worth noting for this clone: Mismatch with germline at one junction end may stem from a read error. The chain is built from TRBV6-6 and TRBJ2-5; D is uncertain. The CDR3 consists of 11 residues. Germline V CDR1 and CDR2: MNHNY, SVGAGI (reference sequence). CDR3 sequence: CAGSYVETQYF. The CDR3 DNA follows: TGTGCCGGCAGTTACGTAGAGACCCAGTACTTC.

The chain employs TRBV6-6 and TRBJ2-3; weak D call: TRBD2 (6 bases). The germline CDR1 and CDR2 sequences are MNHNY and SVGAGI (reference sequence). The CDR3 loop spans 14 amino acids. V gave up 6 bases and J gave up 4 bases, with 14 bases separating them. CDR3 residues: CASSPGGIADTQYF. The CDR3 region has the DNA TGTGCCAGCAGCCCCGGGGGAATCGCAGATACGCAGTATTTT.

This sequence joins TRBV27 and TRBJ1-1, with D unclear. Germline V gene data show CDR1 as MNHEY and CDR2 as SMNVEV (reference sequence). The CDR3 length is 14 residues. Deletions cut 2 bases from V and 5 bases from J, with 12 bases between. This CDR3 reads CASSLKGYGTEAFF. DNA of the CDR3: TGTGCCAGCAGTTTAAAGGGATATGGGACTGAAGCTTTCTTT.

The chain is built from TRBV5-1 and TRBJ2-3; D unresolved. The V end was cut by 0 bases, the J end by 3 bases, with 11 bases between. The CDR3 loop spans 15 amino acids. Per the germline V gene, CDR1 is SGHRS and CDR2 is YFSETQ. DNA for the CDR3: TGCGCCAGCAGCTTGGGTAGGGATGCTACAGATACGCAGTATTTT. The encoded protein is CASSLGRDATDTQYF.

The chain joins TRBV6-1 to TRBJ1-2, with D perhaps TRBD1 (5 bases). CDR1 is MNHNS and CDR2 is SASEGT in the germline V gene. Trimming left V 1 base short and J 2 bases short, with 8 bases between. The CDR3 length is 14 residues. CDR3 DNA: TGTGCCAGCAGTGAAGAACCAGGGAACTATGGCTACACCTTC. Its protein is CASSEEPGNYGYTF.

V gene TRBV2 combines with J gene TRBJ1-2; 9 bases map to TRBD1. V lost 6 bases and J lost 8; bases outside the gene matches: 10. The germline CDR1 and CDR2 sequences are SNHLY and FYNNEI. CDR3 length equals 14 residues. The CDR3 reads CASSRTGDVFGYTF. CDR3 DNA: TGTGCCAGCAGCCGGACAGGGGATGTTTTCGGCTACACCTTC. Full variable domain (rest looked up from reference TRBV2 and TRBJ1-2): EPEVTQTPSHQVTQMGQEVILRCVPISNHLYFYWYRQILGQKVEFLVSFYNNEISEKSEIFDDQFSVERPDGSNFTLKIRSTKLEDSAMYFCASSRTGDVFGYTFGSGTRLTVV.

The gene calls are TRBV7-8 and TRBJ1-5; TRBD1 is a possible D gene (6 bases). CDR1 and CDR2 (germline): SGHVS, FQNEAQ. The ends were cut back, 5 bases at V and 7 bases at J, with 15 bases in the middle. This CDR3 region has 14 residues. CDR3 region: CASSKNREVQPQHF. In DNA, the CDR3 is TGTGCCAGCAGCAAGAACAGGGAAGTACAGCCCCAGCATTTT.

The chain joins TRBV5-1 to TRBJ2-5; D ambiguous. Germline V gene lookup returns CDR1 SGHRS and CDR2 YFSETQ. This CDR3 contains 13 residues. V lost 0 bases to trimming and J lost 5 bases, with 8 bases between them. The CDR3, as DNA: TGCGCCAGCAGCTTGGCCATAATGGAGACCCAGTACTTC. Its translation is CASSLAIMETQYF.

J is TRBJ2-2 and V is TRBV7-2; 15 bases agree with TRBD2. In germline, CDR1 is SGHTA, CDR2 FQGNSA. Trimming at V came to 5 bases and at J to 1 base, leaving 8 bases not matched to a gene. This CDR3 spans 19 amino acids. CDR3 residues: CASSPRGLAGGGNTGELFF. In DNA, the CDR3 is TGTGCCAGCAGCCCCAGGGGACTAGCGGGAGGTGGGAACACCGGGGAGCTGTTTTTT.

The chain is built from TRBV6-1 and TRBJ1-1; D remains ambiguous. The CDR3 is 14 residues long. Trimming shortened V by 2 bases and J by 5 bases, and 12 bases separated the two germline ends. The germline V gene encodes CDR1 MNHNS and CDR2 SASEGT. The CDR3 sequence is CASSEHVLGTEAFF. CDR3 DNA sequence: TGTGCCAGCAGTGAACACGTCCTGGGGACTGAAGCTTTCTTT.

The chain recombines TRBV27 with TRBJ1-2; D is possibly TRBD1 (6 bases). The V end was cut by 3 bases, the J end by 6 bases, with 11 bases between. Per germline, CDR1 MNHEY and CDR2 SMNVEV (reference sequence). This CDR3 has 13 residues. Here the CDR3 reads CASSLGSGDGYTF. Here the CDR3 DNA reads TGTGCCAGCAGTTTGGGCTCAGGGGATGGCTACACCTTC.

This clone was counted a few times. The chain couples TRBV27 to TRBJ2-7; D is possibly TRBD1 or TRBD2 (5 bases each). With 0 bases removed from V and 2 bases from J, the gap between germline ends came to 14 bases. The CDR3 totals 16 residues. CDR1 is MNHEY and CDR2 is SMNVEV in the germline V gene (reference sequence). The CDR3 DNA reads as TGTGCCAGCAGTTTATCCGGGGACGGCGCTACCTACGAGCAGTACTTC. Translation: CASSLSGDGATYEQYF.

The chain couples TRBV7-9 to TRBJ1-5, with D unresolved. This CDR3 is 15 amino acids long. CDR1 is SEHNR, CDR2 FQNEAQ, per germline (reference sequence). V was cut by 2 bases and J by 0 bases, with 8 bases left in between. The DNA of the CDR3 is TGTGCCAGCAGCTTACGGGGTTATAGCAATCAGCCCCAGCATTTT. This codes for CASSLRGYSNQPQHF.

This clone has only a few counts. The J gene is TRBJ1-2, the V gene TRBV13; 7 bases are a match to TRBD1. Germline V gene data show CDR1 as PRHDT and CDR2 as FYEKMQ (reference sequence). The J segment lost 7 bases and the V segment lost 0 bases, leaving 11 bases of the junction unmatched. The CDR3 contains 16 residues. Here the CDR3 reads CASSLGEGQPLRGYTF. The CDR3 bases are TGTGCCAGCAGCTTAGGGGAGGGACAGCCCCTTCGTGGCTACACCTTC.

The genes are TRBV4-2 and TRBJ2-1; weak D call: TRBD2 (6 bases). The CDR3 runs to 13 residues. Trimming shortened V by 5 bases and J by 7 bases, and 12 bases separated the two germline ends. CDR1 LGHNA and CDR2 YNFKEQ come from the germline V gene. The CDR3: CASSLGGVNEQFF. Here the CDR3 DNA reads TGTGCCAGCAGCTTGGGGGGAGTGAATGAGCAGTTCTTC.

The chain uses TRBV4-2 and TRBJ2-7, with 14 bases matching TRBD2. V shed 3 bases, J shed 1 base, and the junction held 8 bases outside the gene matches. Germline CDR1 is LGHNA and CDR2 is YNFKEQ. The CDR3 is 18 residues long. The CDR3: CASSHSTSGRAQSYEQYF. In DNA form, the CDR3 reads TGTGCCAGCAGCCATTCGACTAGCGGGAGGGCCCAATCCTACGAGCAGTACTTC.

V is TRBV14 and J is TRBJ2-5; 11 nucleotides align to TRBD2. Per germline, CDR1 SGHDN and CDR2 FVKESK. CDR3 size: 19 residues. V lost 0 bases, J lost 0 bases, and 9 bases stayed unmatched. In DNA form, the CDR3 reads TGTGCCAGCAGCCAAGAAAAAGGGACTAGCGGATGGTACCAAGAGACCCAGTACTTC. As protein: CASSQEKGTSGWYQETQYF.